Detailed here is one T cell receptor (beta chain). The data are from a study of blood T cell repertoires in COVID-19. The overall study: Samples taken during acute and convalescent COVID-19 were collected in the United States, Italy and Spain. PBMCs, B-cell-depleted T cells, or T cells were the source of the cDNA or gDNA that made up the material.

In the authors' workflow: Estimated nucleated cell counts came from reference gene primer amplification. Clones were read by immunoSEQ multiplex PCR, and TCRdb kept only the in-frame ones, dropping some. Clone size and the V and J calls come from that table; the DNA yielded D and trimming. This table has roughly 150,000 clones, about four fifths appearing once. Germline CDR1 is SGHRS and CDR2 is YFSETQ. The CDR3 runs 14 residues. V lost 1 base to trimming and J lost 0 bases, with 5 bases between them. V and J are TRBV5-1 and TRBJ2-1, with unresolved D. The sequenced sample consisted of peripheral blood. The sequence derives from an elderly woman with acute or convalescent COVID-19. This CDR3 reads CASSLRSSYNEQFF. For the CDR3, the DNA is TGCGCCAGCAGCTTGCGGAGCTCCTACAATGAGCAGTTCTTC.